The clone carrying this T cell receptor beta chain was recorded once. This record comes from a study of shared clonotypes between healthy human individuals. About the study: Sampling drew on donors who were a couple of women and three men aged 18 to 49.

Between the trimmed V and J ends, which lost 2 bases and 2 bases, there was a span of 7 bases. This CDR3 spans 14 amino acids. From germline, CDR1 is SGHTA and CDR2 FQGNSA. Here immunoSEQ multiplex PCR was the method, and the copy in TCRdb shows in-frame clones only, minus some. The table has approximately 2.1 million clones, over 85% seen once. Sequencing was carried out using naive CD4+ T cells from PBMCs. The subset here: CD45RA+ positively selected. The chain recombines TRBV7-2 with TRBJ1-5, with D unresolved. The TCR comes from a man aged 18-30 years in good health. Some clones in this sample may be carry-over from other donors' samples. The CDR3 DNA reads TGTGCCAGCAGCTTAAAGGGAGGCAATCAGCCCCAGCATTTT. This sequence encodes CASSLKGGNQPQHF.